The 3 T cell receptor beta chains below were found in one sample sequenced in a study of OX40 agonist ivuxolimab in advanced cancers. Here immunoSEQ multiplex PCR was the method, and the copy in TCRdb shows in-frame clones only, minus some. The table includes 40,000 or so clones, 80% to 85% detected once. Sequencing was performed on CD4+ or CD8+ T cells sorted from blood, taken in a trial of the OX40 agonist ivuxolimab. The receptors here all came from an adult with an advanced solid tumor such as melanoma, head and neck, liver or kidney cancer.

This chain uses TRBV10-3 with TRBJ1-2; maybe TRBD1 (6 bases). The CDR3 spans 15 residues. V lost 6 bases and J 0 bases, leaving 14 bases between the germline ends. The germline V gene encodes CDR1 ENHRY and CDR2 SYGVKD. As DNA, the CDR3 is TGTGCCATCAGGGCAGGACAGAGAGCTAACTATGGCTACACCTTC. Its protein is CAIRAGQRANYGYTF.

This clone was observed once. The chain carries TRBV27 and TRBJ1-6, with 8 bases fitting TRBD1. The trim removed 6 bases at V and 10 bases at J, leaving 11 bases unmatched. This CDR3 has 15 residues. Germline V gene data show CDR1 as MNHEY and CDR2 as SMNVEV (reference sequence). CDR3 loop: CASSLDQGAKSPLHF. The CDR3 bases are TGTGCCAGCAGCCTGGACCAGGGGGCTAAATCACCCCTCCACTTT.

The chain couples TRBV7-3 to TRBJ2-3, with TRBD1 matching 9 bases. This CDR3 is built from 17 residues. Germline V lookup: CDR1 SGHTA, CDR2 FQGTGA. V was pared by 1 base and J by 3 bases, with 8 bases of the junction left unmatched. The CDR3 protein is CASSLMGTGIKTDTQYF. CDR3 coding DNA: TGTGCCAGCAGCTTAATGGGGACAGGGATTAAAACAGATACGCAGTATTTT.